What follows describes a single TCR beta chain. This clone was seen only a few times. Its antigen is unknown. One base away lies a much larger clone, so this may be a sequencing read error. This entry is derived from a study of CD8+ T cells in alopecia areata (dated by TCRdb to 2016 to 2019). About the full investigation: The treated patients, all with moderate-to-severe alopecia areata, were enrolled in an open-label pilot trial of oral tofacitinib given at 5 to 10 mg twice daily. RNA was obtained with the PAXgene miRNA kit for fixed scalp, the miRNeasy kit for PBMCs, and the RNeasy kit for mouse skin. The study used high-throughput TCRbeta sequencing to examine T cell clonal expansion in alopecia areata, in both the C3H/HeJ mouse model and human patients. Patients on tofacitinib were biopsied at baseline and after 4 and 24 weeks of treatment, and several of the patients also had a later scalp biopsy. Scalp clonality was compared across normal scalp (n=4), patchy alopecia areata scalp (n=8), and alopecia totalis/universalis scalp (n=8). TCRbeta CDR3 regions were amplified by immunoSEQ multiplex PCR with 35 Vbeta forward and 13 Jbeta reverse primers. Tofacitinib was given for 6 to 18 months, followed by 6 months of follow-up off drug to assess delayed response and recurrence. On the human side, TCRbeta sequencing was run on scalp tissue and on sorted CD4+ and CD8+ peripheral blood T cells from healthy controls and from alopecia areata patients with either patchy or totalis/universalis disease.

Broad study findings and their caveats: Compared with mice, TCR sequences shared between patients were less clear, possibly partly because of HLA diversity across the patient population. Compared with normal scalp, lesional scalp had higher clonality and more expanded CD8+ clones, particularly in alopecia totalis/universalis, a pattern that suggests antigenic drive. Scalp TCR repertoire analysis is complicated because resident alphabeta T cells in normal human skin are also sequenced, whereas mouse skin is dominated by gammadelta T cells.

Libraries were constructed by the immunoSEQ multiplex PCR assay. RNA was extracted from all samples and reverse transcribed into cDNA, which served as template for TCR sequencing. SuperScript III was used for first-strand cDNA synthesis, primed with a 2:1 mix of oligo-dT and random hexamers. A synthetic immune receptor repertoire was used to gauge amplification bias, and whatever bias remained was removed computationally. In the paper's pipeline: Raw reads were preprocessed to remove errors, and CDR3 was defined by IMGT conventions from the conserved cysteine to phenylalanine. Clonality was calculated as 1 minus Shannon entropy normalized by log2 of the number of productive unique TCRs. Whether scalp clones were CD4 or CD8 was inferred by matching scalp TCRbeta sequences against CD4 and CD8 repertoires sorted from blood. TCRdb's version of the immuneACCESS table is confined to in-frame rearrangements and falls short of the full clone set. An unresolved V gene accounts for under half of the shortfall where checked; the remainder is of unknown origin. That table is the source of V, J and clone size, and D and trimming were worked out from the DNA. The sample has around 140,000 clones on record, 85% to 90% of them singletons. The ten biggest clones cover more than 13% of the sample.

The sample's time point label, in plain terms: baseline before oral tofacitinib. Lesional scalp punch biopsies and peripheral blood were collected from alopecia areata patients. PBMCs were isolated by density centrifugation and stained for CD3, CD4 and CD8, and CD4+ and CD8+ T cells were sorted on a FACSAria. The CDR3 has 13 amino acids, counting the end cysteine and phenylalanine. The retained sequence is limited to the CDR3, 39 bases, with the frame set at the first base. V was cut back by 0 bases and J by 2 bases, leaving a gap of 6 bases between them. Sequences SGHRS (CDR1) and YFSETQ (CDR2) are obtained from the germline V gene.

Source: CD8+ T cells sorted from blood, taken at week 0. This receptor chain uses TRBV5-1 and TRBJ2-7; the D gene is not confidently resolved. This TCR came from a human donor with alopecia areata. At the DNA level, the sequence is TGCGCCAGCAGCTTGGGGCTGACCTACGAGCAGTACTTC. Translation gives CASSLGLTYEQYF.